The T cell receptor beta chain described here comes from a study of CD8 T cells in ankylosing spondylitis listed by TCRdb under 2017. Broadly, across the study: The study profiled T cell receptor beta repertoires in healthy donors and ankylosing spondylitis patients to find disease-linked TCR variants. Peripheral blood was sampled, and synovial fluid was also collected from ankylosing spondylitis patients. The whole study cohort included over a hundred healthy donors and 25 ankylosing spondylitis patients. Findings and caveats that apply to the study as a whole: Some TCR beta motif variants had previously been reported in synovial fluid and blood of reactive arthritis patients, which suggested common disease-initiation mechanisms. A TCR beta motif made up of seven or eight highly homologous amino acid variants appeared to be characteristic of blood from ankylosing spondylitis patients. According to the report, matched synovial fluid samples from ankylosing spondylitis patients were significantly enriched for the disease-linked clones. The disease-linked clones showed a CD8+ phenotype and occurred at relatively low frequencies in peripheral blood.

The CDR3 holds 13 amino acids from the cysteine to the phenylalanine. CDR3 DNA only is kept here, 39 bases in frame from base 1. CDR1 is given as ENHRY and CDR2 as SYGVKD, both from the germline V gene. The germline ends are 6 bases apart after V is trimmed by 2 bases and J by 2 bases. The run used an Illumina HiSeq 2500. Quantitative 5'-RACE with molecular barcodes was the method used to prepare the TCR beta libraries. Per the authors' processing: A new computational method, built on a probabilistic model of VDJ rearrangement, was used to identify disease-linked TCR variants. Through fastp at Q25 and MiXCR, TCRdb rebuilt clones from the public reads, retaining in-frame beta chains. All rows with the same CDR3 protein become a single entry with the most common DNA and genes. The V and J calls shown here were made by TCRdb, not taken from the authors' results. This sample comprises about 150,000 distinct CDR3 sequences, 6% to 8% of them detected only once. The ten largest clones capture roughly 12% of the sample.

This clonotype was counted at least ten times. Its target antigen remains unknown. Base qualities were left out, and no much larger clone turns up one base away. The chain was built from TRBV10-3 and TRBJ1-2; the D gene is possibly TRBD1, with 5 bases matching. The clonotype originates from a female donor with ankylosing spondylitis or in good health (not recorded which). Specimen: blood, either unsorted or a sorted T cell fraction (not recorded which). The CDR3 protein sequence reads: CAISEEGNYGYTF. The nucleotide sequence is TGTGCCATCAGTGAGGAGGGGAACTATGGCTACACCTTC.